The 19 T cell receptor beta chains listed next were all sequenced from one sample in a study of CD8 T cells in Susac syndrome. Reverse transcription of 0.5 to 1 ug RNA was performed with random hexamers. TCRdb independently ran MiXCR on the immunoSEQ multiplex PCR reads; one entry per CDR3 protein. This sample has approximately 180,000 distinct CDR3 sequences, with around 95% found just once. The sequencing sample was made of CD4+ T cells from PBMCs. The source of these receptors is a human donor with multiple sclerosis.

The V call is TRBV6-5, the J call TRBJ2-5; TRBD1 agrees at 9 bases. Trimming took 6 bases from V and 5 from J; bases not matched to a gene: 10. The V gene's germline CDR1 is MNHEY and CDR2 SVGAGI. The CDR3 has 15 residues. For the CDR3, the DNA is TGTGCCAGCAGAAAACAGGGGGCTGGTGCGGAGACCCAGTACTTC. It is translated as CASRKQGAGAETQYF.

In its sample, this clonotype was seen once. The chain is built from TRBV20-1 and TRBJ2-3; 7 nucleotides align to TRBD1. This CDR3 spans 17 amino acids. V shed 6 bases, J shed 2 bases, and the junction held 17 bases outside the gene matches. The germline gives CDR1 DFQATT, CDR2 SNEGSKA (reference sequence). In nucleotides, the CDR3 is TGCAGTGCCCGCTCTAGCCTGGGACAGAGACTCACAGATACGCAGTATTTT. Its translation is CSARSSLGQRLTDTQYF.

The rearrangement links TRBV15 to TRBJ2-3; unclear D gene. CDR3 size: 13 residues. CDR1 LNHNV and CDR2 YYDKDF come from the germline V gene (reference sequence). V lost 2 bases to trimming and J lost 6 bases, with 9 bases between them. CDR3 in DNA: TGTGCCACCAGCAGACCTGAGGCTGATACGCAGTATTTT. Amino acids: CATSRPEADTQYF.

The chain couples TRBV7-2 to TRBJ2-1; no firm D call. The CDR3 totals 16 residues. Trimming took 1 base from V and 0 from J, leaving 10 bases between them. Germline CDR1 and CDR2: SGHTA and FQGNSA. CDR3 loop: CASSLGPASSYNEQFF. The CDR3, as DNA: TGTGCCAGCAGCTTAGGCCCAGCCAGCTCCTACAATGAGCAGTTCTTC.

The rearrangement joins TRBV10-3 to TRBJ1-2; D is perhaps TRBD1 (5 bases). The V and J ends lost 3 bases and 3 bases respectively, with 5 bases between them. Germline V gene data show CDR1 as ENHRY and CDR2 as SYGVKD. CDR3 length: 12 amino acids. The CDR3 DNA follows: TGTGCCATCAGTGAAGGGGACTATGGCTACACCTTC. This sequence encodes CAISEGDYGYTF.

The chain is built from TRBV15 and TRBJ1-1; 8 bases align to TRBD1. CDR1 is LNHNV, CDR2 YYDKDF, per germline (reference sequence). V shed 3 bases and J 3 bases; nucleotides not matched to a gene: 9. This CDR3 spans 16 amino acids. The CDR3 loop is CATSSQEGDRHTEAFF. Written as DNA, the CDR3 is TGTGCCACCAGCAGCCAAGAGGGGGACAGGCACACTGAAGCTTTCTTT.

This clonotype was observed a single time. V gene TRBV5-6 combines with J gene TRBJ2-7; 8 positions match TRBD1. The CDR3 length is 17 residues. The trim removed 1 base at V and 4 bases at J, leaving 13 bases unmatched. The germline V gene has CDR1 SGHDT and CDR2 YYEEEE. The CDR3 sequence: CASSLPDRGRSYYEQYF. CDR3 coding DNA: TGTGCCAGCAGCTTGCCCGACAGGGGCCGGAGCTATTACGAGCAGTACTTC.

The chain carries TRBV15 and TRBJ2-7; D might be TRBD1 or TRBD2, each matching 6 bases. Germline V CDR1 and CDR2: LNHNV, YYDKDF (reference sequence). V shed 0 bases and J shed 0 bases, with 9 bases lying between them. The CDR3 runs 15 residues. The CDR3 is CATSREGGNSYEQYF. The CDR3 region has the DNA TGTGCCACCAGCAGAGAAGGGGGGAACTCCTACGAGCAGTACTTC.

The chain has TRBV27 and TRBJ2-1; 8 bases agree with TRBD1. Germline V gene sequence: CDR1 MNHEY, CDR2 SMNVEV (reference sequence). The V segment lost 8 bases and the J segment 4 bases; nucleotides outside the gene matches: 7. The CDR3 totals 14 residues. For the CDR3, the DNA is TGTGCCAGCGTCGGGACAGGCCTTTACAATGAGCAGTTCTTC. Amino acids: CASVGTGLYNEQFF.

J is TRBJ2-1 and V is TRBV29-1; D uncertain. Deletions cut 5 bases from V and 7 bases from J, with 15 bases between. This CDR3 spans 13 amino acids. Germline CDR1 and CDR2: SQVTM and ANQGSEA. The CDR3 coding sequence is TGCAGCGTTTGGGTTTCGATTACTAATGAGCAGTTCTTC. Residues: CSVWVSITNEQFF.

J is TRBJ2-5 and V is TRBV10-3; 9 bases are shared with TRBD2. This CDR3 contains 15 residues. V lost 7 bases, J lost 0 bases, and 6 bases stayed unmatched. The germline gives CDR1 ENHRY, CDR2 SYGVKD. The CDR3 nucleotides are TGTGCCATCATTCTCCAGCGGGGGGACCAAGAGACCCAGTACTTC. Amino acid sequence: CAIILQRGDQETQYF.

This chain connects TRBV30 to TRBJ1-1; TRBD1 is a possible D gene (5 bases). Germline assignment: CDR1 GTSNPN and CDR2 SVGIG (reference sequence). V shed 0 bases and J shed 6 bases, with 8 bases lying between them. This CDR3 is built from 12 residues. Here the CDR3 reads CAWSVGGPEAFF. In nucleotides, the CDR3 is TGTGCCTGGAGTGTTGGGGGACCTGAAGCTTTCTTT.

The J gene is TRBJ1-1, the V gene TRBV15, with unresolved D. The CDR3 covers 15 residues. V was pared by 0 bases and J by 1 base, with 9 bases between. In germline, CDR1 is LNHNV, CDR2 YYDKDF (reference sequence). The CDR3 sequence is CATSRDFVGNTEAFF. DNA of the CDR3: TGTGCCACCAGCAGAGATTTCGTAGGGAACACTGAAGCTTTCTTT.

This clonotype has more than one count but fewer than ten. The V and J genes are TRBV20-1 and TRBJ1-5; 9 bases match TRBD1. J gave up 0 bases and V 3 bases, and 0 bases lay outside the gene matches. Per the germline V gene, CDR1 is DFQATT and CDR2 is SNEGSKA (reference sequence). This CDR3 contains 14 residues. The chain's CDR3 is CSARDRGSNQPQHF. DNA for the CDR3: TGCAGTGCTAGGGACAGGGGTAGCAATCAGCCCCAGCATTTT.

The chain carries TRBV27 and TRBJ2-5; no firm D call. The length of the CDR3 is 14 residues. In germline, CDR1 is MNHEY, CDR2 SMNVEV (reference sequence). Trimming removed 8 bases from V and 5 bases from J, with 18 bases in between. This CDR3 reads CASQPLGLGETQYF. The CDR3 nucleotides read TGTGCCAGCCAACCTCTAGGGTTGGGCGAGACCCAGTACTTC.

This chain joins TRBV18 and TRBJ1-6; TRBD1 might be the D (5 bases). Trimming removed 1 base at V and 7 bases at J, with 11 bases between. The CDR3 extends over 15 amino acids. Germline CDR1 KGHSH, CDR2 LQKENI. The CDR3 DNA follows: TGTGCCAGCTCACCACGGGACCTCGGGAATTCACCCCTCCACTTT. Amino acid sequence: CASSPRDLGNSPLHF.

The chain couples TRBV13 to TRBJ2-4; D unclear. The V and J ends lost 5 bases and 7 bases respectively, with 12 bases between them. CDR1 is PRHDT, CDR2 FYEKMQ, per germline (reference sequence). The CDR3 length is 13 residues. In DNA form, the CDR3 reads TGTGCCAGCAGCCATCTTCAGGAGAACATTCAGTACTTC. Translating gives CASSHLQENIQYF.

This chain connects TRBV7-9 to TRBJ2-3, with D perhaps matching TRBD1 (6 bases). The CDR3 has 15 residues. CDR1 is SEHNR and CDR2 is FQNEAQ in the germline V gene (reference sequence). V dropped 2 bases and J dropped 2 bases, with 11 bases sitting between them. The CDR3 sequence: CASSLPGQSTDTQYF. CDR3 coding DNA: TGTGCCAGCAGCTTACCAGGACAGTCCACAGATACGCAGTATTTT.

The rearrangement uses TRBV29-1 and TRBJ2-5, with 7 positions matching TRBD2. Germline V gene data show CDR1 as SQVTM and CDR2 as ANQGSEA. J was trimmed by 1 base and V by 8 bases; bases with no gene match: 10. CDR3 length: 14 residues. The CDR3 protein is CSLLEAGVQETQYF. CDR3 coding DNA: TGCAGCCTGCTTGAGGCGGGGGTCCAAGAGACCCAGTACTTC.